The subject of this entry is one T cell receptor beta chain. This entry is derived from a study of blood T cell repertoires in COVID-19. Libraries were prepared by immunoSEQ multiplex PCR; TCRdb keeps only in-frame clonotypes and omits some of them. The data show about 120,000 clones, about four fifths seen once. Trimming shortened V by 3 bases and J by 0 bases, and 7 bases separated the two germline ends. This CDR3 is 14 amino acids long. CDR1 and CDR2 (germline): SGHRS, YFSETQ. This clonotype originated in a man aged 65 to 79 with acute or convalescent COVID-19. The V and J genes are TRBV5-1 and TRBJ1-3; D is unclear. Sequences were obtained from peripheral blood. In nucleotides, the CDR3 is TGCGCCAGCAGCTCCGGGGACTCTGGAAACACCATATATTTT. It specifies CASSSGDSGNTIYF.